This T cell receptor beta chain was observed in a study of blood T cell repertoires in COVID-19. Overall study: COVID-19 samples collected from the United States, Italy and Spain covered acute and convalescent phases. The cDNA or gDNA used as material had been derived from T cells, B-cell-depleted T cells, or PBMCs.

J was trimmed by 5 bases and V by 1 base; bases with no gene match: 7. The CDR3 totals 15 residues. Germline V gives CDR1 SEHNR, CDR2 FQNEAQ (reference sequence). This clone was detected once. In the study's own analysis: By means of reference gene primer amplification, nucleated cell counts were estimated. Some clones are missing from TCRdb's copy, which holds only in-frame ones; the method was immunoSEQ multiplex PCR. That table furnishes V, J and clone size, whereas the DNA furnished D and trimming. The top ten clones hold less than 3.5% of a sample with under 300,000 clones, roughly 85% of them seen once.

Sequenced input: peripheral blood. This chain uses TRBV7-9 with TRBJ2-7; 8 bases agree with TRBD1. This TCR came from a woman younger than 30 with acute or convalescent COVID-19. Here the CDR3 reads CASSLGTGSVHEQYF. The CDR3 region has the DNA TGTGCCAGCAGCTTAGGGACAGGGTCGGTCCACGAGCAGTACTTC.